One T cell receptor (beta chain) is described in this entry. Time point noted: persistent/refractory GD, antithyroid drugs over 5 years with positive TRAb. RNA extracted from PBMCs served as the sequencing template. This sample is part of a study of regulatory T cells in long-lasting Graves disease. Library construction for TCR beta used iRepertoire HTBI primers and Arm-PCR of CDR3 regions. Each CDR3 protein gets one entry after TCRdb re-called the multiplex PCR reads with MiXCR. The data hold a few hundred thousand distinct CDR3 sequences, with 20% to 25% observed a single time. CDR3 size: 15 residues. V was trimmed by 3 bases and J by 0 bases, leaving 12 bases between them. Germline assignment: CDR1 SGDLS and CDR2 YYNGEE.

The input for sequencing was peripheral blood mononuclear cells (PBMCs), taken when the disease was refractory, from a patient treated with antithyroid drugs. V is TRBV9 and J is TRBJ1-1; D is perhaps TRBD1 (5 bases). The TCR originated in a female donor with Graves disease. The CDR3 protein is CASSAGGGLNTEAFF. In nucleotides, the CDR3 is TGTGCCAGCAGCGCTGGGGGAGGCCTGAACACTGAAGCTTTCTTT. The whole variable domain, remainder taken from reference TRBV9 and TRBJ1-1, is DSGVTQTPKHLITATGQRVTLRCSPRSGDLSVYWYQQSLDQGLQFLIQYYNGEERAKGNILERFSAQQFPDLHSELNLSSLELGDSALYFCASSAGGGLNTEAFFGQGTRLTVV.